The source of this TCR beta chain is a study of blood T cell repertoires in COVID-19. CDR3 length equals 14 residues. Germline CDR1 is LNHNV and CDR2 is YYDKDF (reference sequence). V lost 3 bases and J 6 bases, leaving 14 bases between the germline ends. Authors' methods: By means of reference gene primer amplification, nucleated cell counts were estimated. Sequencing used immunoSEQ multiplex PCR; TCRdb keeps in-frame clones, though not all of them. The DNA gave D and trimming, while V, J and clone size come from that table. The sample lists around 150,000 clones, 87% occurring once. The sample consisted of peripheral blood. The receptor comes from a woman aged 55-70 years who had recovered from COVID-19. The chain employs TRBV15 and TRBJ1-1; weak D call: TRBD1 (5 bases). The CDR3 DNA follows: TGTGCCACCAGCAGGGGGGAGGGGATGCCTGAAGCTTTCTTT. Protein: CATSRGEGMPEAFF.